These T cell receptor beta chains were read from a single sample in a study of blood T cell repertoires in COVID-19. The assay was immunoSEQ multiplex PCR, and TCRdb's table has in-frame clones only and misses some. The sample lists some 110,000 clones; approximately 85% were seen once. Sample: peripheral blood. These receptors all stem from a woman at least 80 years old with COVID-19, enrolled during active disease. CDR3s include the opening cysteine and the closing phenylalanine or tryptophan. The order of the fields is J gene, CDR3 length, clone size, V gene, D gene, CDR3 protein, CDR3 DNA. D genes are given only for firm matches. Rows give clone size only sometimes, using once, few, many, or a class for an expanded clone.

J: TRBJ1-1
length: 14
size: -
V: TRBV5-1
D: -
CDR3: CASSPGTSNTEAFF
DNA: TGCGCCAGCAGCCCCGGGACATCTAACACTGAAGCTTTCTTT

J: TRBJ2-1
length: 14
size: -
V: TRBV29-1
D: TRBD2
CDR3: CSVGFAGGLNEQFF
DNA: TGCAGCGTTGGATTCGCGGGAGGGCTCAATGAGCAGTTCTTC

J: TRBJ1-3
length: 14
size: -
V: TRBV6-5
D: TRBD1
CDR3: CASSSTGDGNTIYF
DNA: TGTGCCAGCAGTTCCACAGGGGACGGAAACACCATATATTTT

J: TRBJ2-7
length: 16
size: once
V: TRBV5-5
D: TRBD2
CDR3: CASSLGGTSGINEQYF
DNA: TGTGCCAGCAGCTTGGGGGGGACTAGCGGGATCAACGAGCAGTACTTC

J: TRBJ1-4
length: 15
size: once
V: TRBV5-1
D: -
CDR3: CASSLGGTTNEKLFF
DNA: TGCGCCAGCAGCTTGGGTGGCACAACTAATGAAAAACTGTTTTTT

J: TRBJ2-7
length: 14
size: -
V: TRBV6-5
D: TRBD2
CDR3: CASSYSGGSHEQYF
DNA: TGTGCCAGCAGTTACTCCGGGGGGTCTCACGAGCAGTACTTC

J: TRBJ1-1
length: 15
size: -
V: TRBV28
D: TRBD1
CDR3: CASSSDRGMNTEAFF
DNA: TGTGCCAGCAGTTCTGACAGGGGTATGAACACTGAAGCTTTCTTT

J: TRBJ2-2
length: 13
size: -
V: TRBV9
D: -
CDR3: CASSPRRAGELFF
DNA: TGTGCCAGCAGCCCGAGGAGGGCCGGGGAGCTGTTTTTT

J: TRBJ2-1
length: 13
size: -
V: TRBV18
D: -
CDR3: CASTSLDGNEQFF
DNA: TGTGCCAGCACCTCACTCGACGGGAACGAGCAGTTCTTC

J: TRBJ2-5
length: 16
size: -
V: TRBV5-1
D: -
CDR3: CASSLRGDAVQETQYF
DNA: TGCGCCAGCAGCTTGAGGGGCGACGCAGTTCAAGAGACCCAGTACTTC

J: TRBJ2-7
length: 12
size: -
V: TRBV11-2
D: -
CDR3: CASSPESYEQYF
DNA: TGTGCCAGCAGCCCAGAATCCTACGAGCAGTACTTC

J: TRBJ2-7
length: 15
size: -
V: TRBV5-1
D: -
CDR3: CASSLYPGEAYEQYF
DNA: TGCGCCAGCAGCTTGTATCCGGGGGAAGCCTACGAGCAGTACTTC

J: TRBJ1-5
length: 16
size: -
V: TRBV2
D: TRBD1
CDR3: CASKGQGTSGNQPQHF
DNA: TGTGCCAGCAAAGGACAGGGGACATCAGGCAATCAGCCCCAGCATTTT

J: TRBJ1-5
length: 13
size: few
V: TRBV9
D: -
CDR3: CASSSLGDQPQHF
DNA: TGTGCCAGCAGTTCTTTAGGGGATCAGCCCCAGCATTTT

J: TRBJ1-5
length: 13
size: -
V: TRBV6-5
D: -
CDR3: CASSYSENQPQHF
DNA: TGTGCCAGCAGTTACTCGGAGAATCAGCCCCAGCATTTT

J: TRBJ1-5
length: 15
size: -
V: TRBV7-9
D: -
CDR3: CASGNRTVGNQPQHF
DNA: TGTGCCAGCGGGAACCGGACAGTTGGAAATCAGCCCCAGCATTTT

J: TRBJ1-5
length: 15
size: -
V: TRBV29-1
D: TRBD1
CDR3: CSVEVQQGGNQPQHF
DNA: TGCAGCGTTGAAGTTCAACAGGGGGGCAATCAGCCCCAGCATTTT

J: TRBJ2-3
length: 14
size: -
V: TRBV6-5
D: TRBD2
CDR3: CASKLSGSVDTQYF
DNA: TGTGCCAGCAAGCTGAGCGGGAGTGTAGATACGCAGTATTTT

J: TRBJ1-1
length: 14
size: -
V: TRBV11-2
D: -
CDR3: CASINTFPGTEAFF
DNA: TGTGCCAGCATCAATACGTTCCCGGGAACTGAAGCTTTCTTT

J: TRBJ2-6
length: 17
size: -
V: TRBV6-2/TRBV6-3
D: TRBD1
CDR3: CASSQSQGASGANVLTF
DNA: TGTGCCAGCAGCCAGTCACAGGGGGCTTCCGGGGCCAACGTCCTGACTTTC

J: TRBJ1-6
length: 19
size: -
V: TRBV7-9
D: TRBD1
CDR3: CASSLEPTKPGQIHSPLHF
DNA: TGTGCCAGCAGCTTAGAACCCACAAAACCGGGACAGATCCATTCACCCCTCCACTTT

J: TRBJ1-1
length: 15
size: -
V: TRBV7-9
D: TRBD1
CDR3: CASSRTGVGNTEAFF
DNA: TGTGCCAGCAGCCGTACAGGGGTGGGGAACACTGAAGCTTTCTTT

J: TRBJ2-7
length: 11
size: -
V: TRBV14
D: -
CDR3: CASSQWGGVVF
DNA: TGTGCCAGCAGCCAATGGGGAGGTGTGGTTTTC

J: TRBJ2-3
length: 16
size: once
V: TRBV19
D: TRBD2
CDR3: CASKRTSGIGTDTQYF
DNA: TGTGCCAGTAAAAGGACTAGCGGGATTGGCACAGATACGCAGTATTTT

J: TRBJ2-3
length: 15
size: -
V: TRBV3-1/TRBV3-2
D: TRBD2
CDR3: CASSPASGRGNTQYF
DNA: TGTGCCAGCAGCCCCGCGAGCGGGAGAGGGAATACGCAGTATTTT

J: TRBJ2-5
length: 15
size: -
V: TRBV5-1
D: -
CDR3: CASRENTGFRETQYF
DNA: TGCGCCAGCAGAGAAAACACAGGGTTTCGGGAGACCCAGTACTTC

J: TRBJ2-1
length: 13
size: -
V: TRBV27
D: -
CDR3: CASSPPNLREQFF
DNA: TGTGCCAGCAGTCCTCCCAATCTTCGGGAGCAGTTCTTC

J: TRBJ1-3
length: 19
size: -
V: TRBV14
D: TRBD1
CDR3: CASSQDEGQGVFSGNTIYF
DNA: TGTGCCAGCAGCCAAGATGAGGGACAGGGCGTCTTCTCTGGAAACACCATATATTTT

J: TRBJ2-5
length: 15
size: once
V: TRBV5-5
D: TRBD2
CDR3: CASSRSLLAEETQYF
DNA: TGTGCCAGCAGCCGTTCCTTACTAGCGGAAGAGACCCAGTACTTC

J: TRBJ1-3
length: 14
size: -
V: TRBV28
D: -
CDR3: CASSFAGVGNTIYF
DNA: TGTGCCAGCAGTTTTGCAGGGGTTGGAAACACCATATATTTT

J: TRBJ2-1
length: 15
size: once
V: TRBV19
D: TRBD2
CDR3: CASSIPKTSGGEQFF
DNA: TGTGCCAGTAGTATCCCAAAGACTAGCGGAGGTGAGCAGTTCTTC

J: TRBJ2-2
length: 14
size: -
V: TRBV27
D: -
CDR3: CASSTLDRTGELFF
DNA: TGTGCCAGCAGCACCCTAGACAGGACCGGGGAGCTGTTTTTT

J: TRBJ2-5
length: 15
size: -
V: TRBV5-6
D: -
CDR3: CASSPGWGFQETQYF
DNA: TGTGCCAGCAGCCCAGGGTGGGGTTTCCAAGAGACCCAGTACTTC

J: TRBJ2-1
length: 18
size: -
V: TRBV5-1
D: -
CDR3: CASSPSSLLVLDYNEQFF
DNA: TGCGCCAGCAGCCCATCCTCCCTACTGGTGCTAGACTACAATGAGCAGTTCTTC

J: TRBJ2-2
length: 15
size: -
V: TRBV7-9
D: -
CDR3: CASSLRQGLAGELFF
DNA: TGTGCCAGCAGCTTACGACAGGGACTGGCCGGGGAGCTGTTTTTT

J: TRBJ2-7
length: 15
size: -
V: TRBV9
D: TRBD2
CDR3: CASSEGLAGGYEQYF
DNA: TGTGCCAGCAGCGAGGGACTAGCGGGGGGCTACGAGCAGTACTTC

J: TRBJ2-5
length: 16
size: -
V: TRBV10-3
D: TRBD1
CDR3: CAISVGLGTGKETQYF
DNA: TGTGCCATCAGTGTGGGGCTTGGGACAGGGAAAGAGACCCAGTACTTC

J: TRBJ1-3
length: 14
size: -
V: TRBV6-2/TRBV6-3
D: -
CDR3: CASSNPGAGNTIYF
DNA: TGTGCCAGCAGCAACCCAGGGGCTGGAAACACCATATATTTT

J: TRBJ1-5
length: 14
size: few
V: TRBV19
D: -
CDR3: CASSDLQAGQPQHF
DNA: TGTGCCAGTAGTGATCTGCAGGCGGGTCAGCCCCAGCATTTT

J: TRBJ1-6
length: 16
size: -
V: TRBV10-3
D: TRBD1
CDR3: CAISQTGQGANSPLHF
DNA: TGTGCCATCAGCCAAACTGGACAGGGGGCGAATTCACCCCTCCACTTT

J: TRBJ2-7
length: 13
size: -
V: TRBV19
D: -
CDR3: CASSIADSYEQYF
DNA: TGTGCCAGTAGTATAGCTGACAGTTACGAGCAGTACTTC

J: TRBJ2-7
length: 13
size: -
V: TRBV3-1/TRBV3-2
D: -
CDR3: CASSPRGADEQYF
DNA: TGTGCCAGCAGCCCCCGGGGGGCCGACGAGCAGTACTTC

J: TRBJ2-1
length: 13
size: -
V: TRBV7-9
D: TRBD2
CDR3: CASSSGGLNEQFF
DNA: TGTGCCAGCAGTTCTGGGGGACTAAATGAGCAGTTCTTC

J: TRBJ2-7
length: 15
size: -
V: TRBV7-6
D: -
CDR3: CASSLTATGRNEQYF
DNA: TGTGCCAGCAGCTTGACAGCGACTGGCAGGAACGAGCAGTACTTC

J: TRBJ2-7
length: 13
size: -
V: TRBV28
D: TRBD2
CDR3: CASRTSGSYEQYF
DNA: TGTGCCAGCAGGACGAGCGGGAGCTACGAGCAGTACTTC

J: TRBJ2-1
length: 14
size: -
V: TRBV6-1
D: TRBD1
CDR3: CASSEGTGGSRQFF
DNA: TGTGCCAGCAGTGAAGGGACAGGGGGAAGTAGGCAGTTCTTC

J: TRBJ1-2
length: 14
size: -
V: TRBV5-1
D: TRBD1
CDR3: CASSTEGTAYGYTF
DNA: TGCGCCAGCAGCACTGAAGGGACAGCCTATGGCTACACCTTC

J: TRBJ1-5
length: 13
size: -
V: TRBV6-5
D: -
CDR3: CASRFEGVGPQHF
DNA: TGTGCCAGCAGATTCGAAGGGGTTGGGCCCCAGCATTTT

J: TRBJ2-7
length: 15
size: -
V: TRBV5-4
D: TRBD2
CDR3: CASSLGPGREYEQYF
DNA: TGTGCCAGCAGCTTGGGCCCAGGGCGGGAGTACGAGCAGTACTTC

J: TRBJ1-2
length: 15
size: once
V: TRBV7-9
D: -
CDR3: CASSSGLQGSYGYTF
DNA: TGTGCCAGCAGCTCTGGGCTACAGGGTAGCTATGGCTACACCTTC

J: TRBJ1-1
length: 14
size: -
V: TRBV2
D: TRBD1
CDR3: CASSRTGRNTEAFF
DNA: TGTGCCAGCAGCCGGACAGGCAGGAACACTGAAGCTTTCTTT

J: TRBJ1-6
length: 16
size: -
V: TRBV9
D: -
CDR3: CASSVGGSPSNSPLHF
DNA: TGTGCCAGCAGCGTAGGAGGATCACCATCGAATTCACCCCTCCACTTT

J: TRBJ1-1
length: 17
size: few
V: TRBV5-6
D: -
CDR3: CASSLLVWDKKNTEAFF
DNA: TGTGCCAGCAGCCTCCTTGTATGGGACAAGAAGAACACTGAAGCTTTCTTT

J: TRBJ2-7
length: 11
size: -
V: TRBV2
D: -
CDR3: CASSRAYEQYF
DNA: TGTGCCAGCAGTCGGGCCTACGAGCAGTACTTC

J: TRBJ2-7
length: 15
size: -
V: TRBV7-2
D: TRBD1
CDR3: CASSPEGTGAYEQYF
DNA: TGTGCCAGCAGCCCGGAGGGGACAGGGGCCTACGAGCAGTACTTC

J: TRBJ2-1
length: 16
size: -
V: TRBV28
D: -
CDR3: CASRSNRAGPYNEQFF
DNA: TGTGCCAGCAGATCGAACAGGGCTGGGCCCTACAATGAGCAGTTCTTC

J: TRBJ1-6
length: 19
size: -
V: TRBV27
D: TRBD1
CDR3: CASRPNRGRNGSYNSPLHF
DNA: TGTGCCAGCAGACCCAACAGGGGAAGAAATGGCTCCTATAATTCACCCCTCCACTTT

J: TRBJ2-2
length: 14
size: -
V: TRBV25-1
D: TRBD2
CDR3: CASSASGRYGELFF
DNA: TGTGCCAGCAGCGCTAGCGGGAGGTACGGGGAGCTGTTTTTT

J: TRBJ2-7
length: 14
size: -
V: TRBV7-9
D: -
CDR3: CASSPPQGPYEQYF
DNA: TGTGCCAGCAGCCCCCCCCAGGGGCCCTACGAGCAGTACTTC